This entry features one T cell receptor beta chain sequence. Its antigen is still unknown. The table came from immunoSEQ multiplex PCR; TCRdb's copy has only in-frame clones and leaves some out. Of 200,000 to 250,000 clones in the sample, around 94% are singletons; the top ten hold about 1.5%. This specimen belongs to a study of T cell responses to AZD1222 COVID-19 vaccine. Points from the study as a whole: Most donors were white British and more were female, and clonal diversity was possibly underestimated.

Trimming took 4 bases from V and 7 from J; bases not matched to a gene: 7. CDR1 and CDR2 from the germline V gene are SGHRS and YFSETQ. There are 15 residues in the CDR3. The V gene is TRBV5-1, the J gene TRBJ2-3, with 12 bases aligning to TRBD1. The receptor was isolated from an adult who received the MenACWY meningococcal vaccine as a control. The specimen was peripheral blood, collected 28 days after the second dose of the MenACWY control vaccine. The CDR3 nucleotides are TGCGCCAGCAGCAAGCCGGGACAGGGGGCAAATACGCAGTATTTT. Protein sequence: CASSKPGQGANTQYF.